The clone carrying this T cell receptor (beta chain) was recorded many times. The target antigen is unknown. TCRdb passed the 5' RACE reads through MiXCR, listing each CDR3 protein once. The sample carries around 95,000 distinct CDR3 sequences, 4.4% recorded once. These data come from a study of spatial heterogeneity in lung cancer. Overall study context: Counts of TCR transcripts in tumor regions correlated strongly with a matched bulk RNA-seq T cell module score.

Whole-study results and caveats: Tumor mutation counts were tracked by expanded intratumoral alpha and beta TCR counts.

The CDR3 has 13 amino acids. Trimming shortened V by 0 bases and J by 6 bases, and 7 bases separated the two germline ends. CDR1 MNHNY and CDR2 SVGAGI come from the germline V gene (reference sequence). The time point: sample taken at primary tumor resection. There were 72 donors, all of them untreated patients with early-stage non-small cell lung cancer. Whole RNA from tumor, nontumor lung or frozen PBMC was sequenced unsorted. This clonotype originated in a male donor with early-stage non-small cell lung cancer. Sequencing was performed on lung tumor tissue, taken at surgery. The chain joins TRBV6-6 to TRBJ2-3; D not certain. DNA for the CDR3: TGTGCCAGCAGTTACTCTACTCTGGATACGCAGTATTTT. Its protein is CASSYSTLDTQYF.